This T cell receptor beta chain was found in a study of early T cells in non-severe SARS-CoV-2 infection. This clonotype was observed at least ten times. Its antigen is currently unknown. As part of library construction, unique molecular identifiers were attached to individual cDNA molecules. Each CDR3 protein is one row after TCRdb ran MiXCR on the 5' RACE reads. The sample lists about 35,000 distinct CDR3 sequences, 5% to 6% occurring once. The CDR3 consists of 13 residues. After removal of 4 bases from V and 8 bases from J, the junction contained 2 bases not matched to a gene. Germline V gene lookup returns CDR1 LGHNA and CDR2 YSLEER. Regarding the study as a whole: The VDJdb matching leaned toward anti-spike CD8 responses and overlooked private and CD4 specificities.

The specimen was whole blood. This chain joins TRBV4-3 and TRBJ1-6; 7 nucleotides agree with TRBD1. The clonotype comes from an adult who was a healthcare worker with PCR-confirmed SARS-CoV-2 infection or an uninfected control (not recorded which). CDR3 bases: TGCGCCAGCAGCCGGGACAGACATTCACCCCTCCACTTT. This encodes CASSRDRHSPLHF.